Presented here are 30 T cell receptor beta chains from one specimen sequenced in a study of regulatory dendritic cells for organ transplantation. Method: immunoSEQ multiplex PCR; TCRdb's copy keeps in-frame clones and lacks some. The sample yields 35,000 to 45,000 clones, approximately 90% seen once. The sequenced material came from naive CD8+ T cells from blood. Regarding subset: CD45RA+ naive T cells. These receptors were taken from a human donor in good health.

The V and J genes are TRBV28 and TRBJ1-5; TRBD1 might be the D (6 bases). This CDR3 contains 14 residues. Germline CDR1 and CDR2: MDHEN and SYDVKM. V lost 5 bases and J lost 1, with 9 bases in between. The CDR3 is CASSHTGSNQPQHF. In DNA form, the CDR3 reads TGTGCCAGCAGTCACACAGGGAGCAATCAGCCCCAGCATTTT.

This chain uses TRBV7-8 with TRBJ2-7; TRBD2 might be the D (6 bases). The V end was cut by 2 bases, the J end by 3 bases, with 26 bases between. Germline CDR1 is SGHVS and CDR2 is FQNEAQ. The CDR3 loop spans 19 amino acids. CDR3 region: CASSLLRGDLVEGIYEQYF. The DNA of the CDR3 is TGTGCCAGCAGCTTATTGAGAGGAGACTTAGTGGAGGGAATCTACGAGCAGTACTTC.

This clone occurred once. The chain couples TRBV5-4 to TRBJ2-7, with a weak D call TRBD2 (5 bases). Trimming pared 4 bases from V and 6 bases from J, leaving 11 bases between. Germline lookup yields CDR1 SGHNT and CDR2 YYREEE (reference sequence). The CDR3 runs 12 residues. CDR3 region: CASSLDSVEQYF. The CDR3 nucleotides are TGTGCCAGCAGCCTGGACTCGGTCGAGCAGTACTTC.

The chain couples TRBV12-5 to TRBJ2-2; D not resolved. V shed 3 bases and J shed 2 bases, with 1 base lying between them. The CDR3 contains 12 residues. Germline loops: CDR1 LGHNT, CDR2 FRNRAP. Written as DNA, the CDR3 is TGTGCTAGTGGTTTTAACACCGGGGAGCTGTTTTTT. It encodes CASGFNTGELFF.

This chain links TRBV6-5 with TRBJ2-7; 7 nucleotides match TRBD2. CDR1 MNHEY and CDR2 SVGAGI come from the germline V gene. CDR3 length: 15 residues. V lost 5 bases and J lost 7; bases outside the gene matches: 14. CDR3 amino acids: CASSPTNGAGDEQYF. For the CDR3, the DNA is TGTGCCAGCAGTCCTACAAATGGTGCGGGAGATGAGCAGTACTTC.

The chain carries TRBV6-5 and TRBJ2-7; D remains ambiguous. Germline V CDR1 and CDR2: MNHEY, SVGAGI. V was pared by 6 bases and J by 0 bases, with 9 bases between. The length of the CDR3 is 13 residues. The CDR3 loop is CASSQTTSYEQYF. In DNA form, the CDR3 reads TGTGCCAGCAGCCAAACCACCTCCTACGAGCAGTACTTC.

The chain recombines TRBV19 with TRBJ2-2; 9 positions agree with TRBD2. V lost 5 bases, J lost 1 base, and 8 bases stayed unmatched. The CDR3 is 17 residues long. CDR1 and CDR2 from the germline V gene are LNHDA and SQIVND (reference sequence). For the CDR3, the DNA is TGTGCCAGTAGTTTTACGCTAGCGGGGATGAACACCGGGGAGCTGTTTTTT. It translates to CASSFTLAGMNTGELFF.

This chain links TRBV11-2 with TRBJ2-5; 12 bases match TRBD2. V shed 1 base and J 1 base; nucleotides not matched to a gene: 7. The CDR3 runs to 18 residues. Germline V gene data show CDR1 as SGHAT and CDR2 as FQNNGV. CDR3 in amino acids: CASSLGASGGAFQETQYF. For the CDR3, the DNA is TGTGCCAGCAGCTTAGGGGCTAGCGGGGGGGCCTTCCAAGAGACCCAGTACTTC.

The chain uses TRBV11-3 and TRBJ2-1; tentatively, D is TRBD1 (5 bases). From germline, CDR1 is SGHNT and CDR2 YENEEA. With 0 bases removed from V and 2 bases from J, the gap between germline ends came to 11 bases. The CDR3 spans 16 residues. CDR3 coding DNA: TGTGCCAGCAGCTTAGATACAGCAGGGACCTACAATGAGCAGTTCTTC. It codes for CASSLDTAGTYNEQFF.

This chain links TRBV28 with TRBJ2-1, with TRBD2 matching over 12 bases. Germline V CDR1 and CDR2: MDHEN, SYDVKM. V lost 5 bases to trimming and J lost 6 bases; unmatched junction nucleotides: 11. The CDR3 totals 17 residues. In DNA form, the CDR3 reads TGTGCCAGCAGTAAAGCCGACCCTAGCGGGAGGGCCAATGAGCAGTTCTTC. Protein: CASSKADPSGRANEQFF.

The chain couples TRBV6-4 to TRBJ1-1; 8 positions agree with TRBD1. Germline loops: CDR1 MRHNA, CDR2 SNTAGT. The length of the CDR3 is 13 residues. Trimming removed 9 bases from V and 6 bases from J; junction bases left unmatched: 9. Here the CDR3 DNA reads TGTGCCAGGAGAAGGACAGGGCGGCCTGAAGCTTTCTTT. It specifies CARRRTGRPEAFF.

The chain links TRBV30 to TRBJ1-3; tentatively, D is TRBD1 (5 bases). The CDR3 extends over 15 amino acids. CDR1 and CDR2 (germline): GTSNPN, SVGIG (reference sequence). V was trimmed by 4 bases and J by 0 bases, leaving 13 bases between them. The CDR3 DNA reads as TGTGCCTGGACTCCACCCGACAGCTCTGGAAACACCATATATTTT. This gives the protein CAWTPPDSSGNTIYF.

This clone was seen a few times. V is TRBV29-1 and J is TRBJ2-7; 10 bases agree with TRBD1. Germline CDR1 and CDR2: SQVTM and ANQGSEA. The CDR3 is 12 amino acids. V shed 6 bases and J 4 bases; nucleotides not matched to a gene: 3. CDR3 DNA sequence: TGCAGCGTCCGGACAGGGGGGTACGAGCAGTACTTC. It encodes CSVRTGGYEQYF.

The table lists this clone with a count of one. This sequence joins TRBV2 and TRBJ2-7; TRBD1 is a possible D gene (6 bases). Per germline, CDR1 SNHLY and CDR2 FYNNEI. Trimming stripped 5 bases from V and 0 bases from J, with 11 bases between. The CDR3 loop spans 14 amino acids. CDR3 region: CASSQGTNSYEQYF. As DNA, the CDR3 is TGTGCCAGCAGTCAAGGGACAAACTCCTACGAGCAGTACTTC.

The chain couples TRBV5-8 to TRBJ1-1, with 9 bases identical to TRBD1. CDR1 and CDR2 (germline): SGHTS, YDEGEE. This CDR3 has 15 amino acids. The J segment lost 6 bases and the V segment lost 3 bases, leaving 9 bases of the junction unmatched. CDR3 sequence: CASSSHLDRGAEAFF. The DNA for the CDR3 is TGTGCCAGCAGCTCCCATTTGGACAGGGGTGCTGAAGCTTTCTTT.

This clone has just a few counts. The CDR3 sequence is CASSQDYSYEQYF. CDR3 bases: TGCGCCAGCAGCCAAGACTACAGCTACGAGCAGTACTTC. This sequence joins TRBV4-1 and TRBJ2-7; no reliable D call. CDR1 and CDR2 from the germline V gene are MGHRA and YSYEKL. The CDR3 has 13 residues. Trimming shortened V by 0 bases and J by 3 bases, and 6 bases separated the two germline ends.

The V call is TRBV9, the J call TRBJ2-3, with 7 bases matching TRBD2. From germline, CDR1 is SGDLS and CDR2 YYNGEE. The V gene end was trimmed by 3 bases and the J gene end by 2 bases; junction bases not matched to a gene: 6. CDR3 length equals 15 residues. CDR3 residues: CASSGYRDYTDTQYF. DNA for the CDR3: TGTGCCAGCAGCGGATACCGGGACTACACAGATACGCAGTATTTT.

This clone was picked up one time. The rearrangement links TRBV6-5 to TRBJ1-4; no clear D. Trimming left V 4 bases short and J 7 bases short, with 4 bases between. Germline V CDR1 and CDR2: MNHEY, SVGAGI. The CDR3 extends over 11 amino acids. In DNA, the CDR3 is TGTGCCAGCAGTTTAGGTGAAAAACTGTTTTTT. Translated, it gives CASSLGEKLFF.

The chain is built from TRBV27 and TRBJ2-2; D not resolved. Deletions cut 3 bases from V and 8 bases from J, with 10 bases between. Looked up from germline, CDR1 is MNHEY and CDR2 is SMNVEV (reference sequence). The CDR3 is made up of 13 amino acids. As DNA, the CDR3 is TGTGCCAGCAGTTTTCTTGCTCTTGGGGAGCTGTTTTTT. Protein sequence: CASSFLALGELFF.

The chain carries TRBV6-5 and TRBJ2-7; no firm D call. V was cut by 2 bases and J by 4 bases, with 12 bases left in between. Germline V gene sequence: CDR1 MNHEY, CDR2 SVGAGI. The CDR3 is made up of 14 amino acids. The CDR3 loop is CASSYGPSWYEQYF. The CDR3 DNA is TGTGCCAGCAGTTACGGGCCTTCTTGGTACGAGCAGTACTTC.

The chain links TRBV4-3 to TRBJ2-5; 7 bases agree with TRBD2. This CDR3 spans 17 amino acids. With V trimmed by 3 bases and J by 5 bases, 15 bases remained unmatched. CDR1 and CDR2 from the germline V gene are LGHNA and YSLEER. CDR3 DNA: TGCGCCAGCAGCCAGCTGACTAGCACTGATGGCAGGGAGACCCAGTACTTC. Translating gives CASSQLTSTDGRETQYF.

The V and J genes are TRBV27 and TRBJ1-6, with D perhaps matching TRBD1 (6 bases). V was trimmed by 6 bases and J by 2 bases, leaving 8 bases between them. CDR1 is MNHEY and CDR2 is SMNVEV in the germline V gene (reference sequence). This CDR3 comprises 14 residues. CDR3 residues: CASRTGAYNSPLHF. For the CDR3, the DNA is TGTGCCAGCAGGACAGGCGCCTATAATTCACCCCTCCACTTT.

CDR3 protein: CASSLEERDSTDTQYF. CDR3 in DNA: TGTGCCAGCAGCTTGGAGGAGCGGGATAGCACAGATACGCAGTATTTT. The chain is built from TRBV5-5 and TRBJ2-3; 7 bases are a match to TRBD2. With 0 bases clipped from V and 0 bases from J, the junction kept 4 bases outside the gene matches. CDR1 SGHKS and CDR2 YYEKEE come from the germline V gene (reference sequence). The CDR3 sequence is 16 residues long.

This rearrangement joins TRBV4-3 to TRBJ2-7, with a weak D call TRBD1 (8 bases). This CDR3 has 15 residues. Trimming cost V 5 bases and J 4 bases, with 18 bases left between them. CDR1 and CDR2 (germline): LGHNA, YSLEER. CDR3 DNA: TGCGCCAGCAGCTTTACAGGGGGGGGAACTTACGAGCAGTACTTC. Translation: CASSFTGGGTYEQYF.

The chain combines TRBV27 with TRBJ2-1; D perhaps matches TRBD2 (5 bases). CDR1 and CDR2 from the germline V gene are MNHEY and SMNVEV (reference sequence). The CDR3 covers 16 residues. V dropped 7 bases and J dropped 7 bases, with 23 bases sitting between them. The CDR3 DNA reads TGTGCCAGCATTCCCCTGTCGGGGTCATCAGGAAATGAGCAGTTCTTC. Its protein is CASIPLSGSSGNEQFF.

This clone occurred a few times. V and J are TRBV13 and TRBJ1-2, with TRBD1 matching over 12 bases. This CDR3 contains 15 residues. Germline CDR1 reads PRHDT; CDR2 reads FYEKMQ (reference sequence). V shed 11 bases, J shed 8 bases, and the junction held 15 bases outside the gene matches. CDR3 in amino acids: CAGRGPGQGALGYTF. CDR3 DNA: TGTGCCGGCCGGGGACCGGGACAGGGGGCTCTCGGCTACACCTTC.

The chain links TRBV19 to TRBJ2-1; 10 bases are a match to TRBD2. Trimming took 5 bases from V and 6 from J; bases not matched to a gene: 13. Germline V gene sequence: CDR1 LNHDA, CDR2 SQIVND (reference sequence). The CDR3 extends over 17 amino acids. The CDR3 sequence: CASSHLAGETVSNEQFF. As DNA, the CDR3 is TGTGCCAGTAGTCACCTAGCGGGAGAAACGGTGTCCAATGAGCAGTTCTTC.

About this clone itself: A junction boundary mismatches the germline segment, possibly from a read error. The CDR3 bases are TGTGCCAGCAGCTTCTCCAACGAGCAGTACTTC. Amino acid sequence: CASSFSNEQYF. The V call is TRBV13, the J call TRBJ2-7; D unresolved. Germline V lookup: CDR1 PRHDT, CDR2 FYEKMQ (reference sequence). CDR3 length equals 11 residues.

The chain combines TRBV27 with TRBJ2-3; 7 nucleotides match TRBD2. The CDR3 runs 15 residues. The junction had 3 bases not matched to a gene; V was cut back by 0 bases and J by 3 bases. Germline V gives CDR1 MNHEY, CDR2 SMNVEV (reference sequence). The CDR3 DNA sequence: TGTGCCAGCAGTTTATCGCGGCGGGGGACAGATACGCAGTATTTT. It specifies CASSLSRRGTDTQYF.

The rearrangement uses TRBV9 and TRBJ2-1; D is unresolved. The V end lost 3 bases, the J end lost 8 bases, and 9 bases lay between the germline ends. This CDR3 has 12 amino acids. Looked up from germline, CDR1 is SGDLS and CDR2 is YYNGEE. This CDR3 is CASSALRDEQFF. CDR3 nucleotide sequence: TGTGCCAGCAGCGCACTAAGGGATGAGCAGTTCTTC.